The clone carrying this T cell receptor (beta chain) turned up a few times. Antigen specificity is unknown. TCRdb redid the calling of the RACE reads with MiXCR, one entry per CDR3 protein. The data contain approximately 370,000 distinct CDR3 sequences, about 5% of them singletons. Time point given: pre-sensitization, week 0. Treatment here: therapeutic diphenylcyclopropenone sensitization with weekly scalp DPC. Someone pulled total RNA out of unfractionated whole blood. The sample comes from a study of human T cells and chemical hapten exposure. Study conclusions and caveats: While controls formed fewer of them, expanded TCRs formed significantly more large CDR3 similarity clusters. Sensitizing to DPC left TCRs with a frequency above 1 in 1000 unaltered. In the PT1 data, expanded TCR counts showed a positive correlation with patch test score.

The origin of this receptor is a young woman with alopecia areata. Some clones in this sample may be carry-over from other donors' samples. The sample consisted of whole blood, taken in connection with sensitization to the hapten diphenylcyclopropenone (DPC).

The CDR3 here is CASSALPAGRGSTGELFF. For the CDR3, the DNA is TGTGCCAGCAGCGCTCTCCCTGCAGGCAGGGGTAGCACCGGGGAGCTGTTTTTT. The V gene is TRBV11-3, the J gene TRBJ2-2, with D tentatively TRBD1 (6 bases). V dropped 5 bases and J dropped 4 bases, with 23 bases sitting between them. CDR1 SGHNT and CDR2 YENEEA come from the germline V gene. The CDR3 consists of 18 residues.